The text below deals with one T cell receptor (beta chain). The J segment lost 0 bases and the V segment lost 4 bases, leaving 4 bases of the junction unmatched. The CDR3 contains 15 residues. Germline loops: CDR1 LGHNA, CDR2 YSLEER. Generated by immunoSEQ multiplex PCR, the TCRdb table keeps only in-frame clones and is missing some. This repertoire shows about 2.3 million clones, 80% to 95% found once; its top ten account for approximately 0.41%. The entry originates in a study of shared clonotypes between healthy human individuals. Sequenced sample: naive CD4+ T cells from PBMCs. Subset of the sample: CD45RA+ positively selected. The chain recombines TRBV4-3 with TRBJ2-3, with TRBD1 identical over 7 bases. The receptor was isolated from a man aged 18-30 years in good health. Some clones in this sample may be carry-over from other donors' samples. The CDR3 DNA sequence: TGCGCCAGCAGCCTTGGGACAGAAAGCACAGATACGCAGTATTTT. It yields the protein CASSLGTESTDTQYF.